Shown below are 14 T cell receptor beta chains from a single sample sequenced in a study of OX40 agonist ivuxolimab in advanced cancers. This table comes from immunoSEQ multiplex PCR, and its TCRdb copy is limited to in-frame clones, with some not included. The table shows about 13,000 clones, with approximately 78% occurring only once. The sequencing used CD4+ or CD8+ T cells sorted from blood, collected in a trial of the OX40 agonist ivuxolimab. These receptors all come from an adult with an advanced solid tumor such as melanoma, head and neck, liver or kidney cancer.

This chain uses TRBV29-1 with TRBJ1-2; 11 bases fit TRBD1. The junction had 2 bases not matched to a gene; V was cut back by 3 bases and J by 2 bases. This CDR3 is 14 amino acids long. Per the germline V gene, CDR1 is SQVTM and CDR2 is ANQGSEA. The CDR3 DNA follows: TGCAGCGTTGATCGGGACAGGGGGAACTATGGCTACACCTTC. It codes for CSVDRDRGNYGYTF.

CDR3 bases: TGTGCCAGCAGCTTCGAGGGGACAGTAAGCTACGAGCAGTACTTC. Translation gives CASSFEGTVSYEQYF. The rearrangement uses TRBV5-4 and TRBJ2-7; 7 bases align to TRBD1. The germline V gene has CDR1 SGHNT and CDR2 YYREEE (reference sequence). V shed 2 bases and J 3 bases; nucleotides not matched to a gene: 8. The CDR3 has 15 amino acids.

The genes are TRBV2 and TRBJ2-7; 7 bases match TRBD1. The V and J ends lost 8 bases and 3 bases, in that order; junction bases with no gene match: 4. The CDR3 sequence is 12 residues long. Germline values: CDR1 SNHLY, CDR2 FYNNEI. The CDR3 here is CASGQDSYEQYF. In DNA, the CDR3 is TGTGCCAGCGGACAGGACAGCTACGAGCAGTACTTC.

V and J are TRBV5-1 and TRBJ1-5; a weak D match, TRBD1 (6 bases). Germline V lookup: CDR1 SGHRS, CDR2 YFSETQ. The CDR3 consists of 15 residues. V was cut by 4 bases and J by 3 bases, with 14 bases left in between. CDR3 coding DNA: TGCGCCAGCAGCCCCGGGACAAAGATCAATCAGCCCCAGCATTTT. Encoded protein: CASSPGTKINQPQHF.

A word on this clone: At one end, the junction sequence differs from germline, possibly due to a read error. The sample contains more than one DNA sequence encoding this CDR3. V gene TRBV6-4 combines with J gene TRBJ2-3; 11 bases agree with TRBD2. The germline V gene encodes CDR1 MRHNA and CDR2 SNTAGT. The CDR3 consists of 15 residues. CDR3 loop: CASSGLAGGTDTQYF. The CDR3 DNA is TGTGCCAGCAGTGGGCTAGCGGGGGGCACGGATACGCAGTATTTT.

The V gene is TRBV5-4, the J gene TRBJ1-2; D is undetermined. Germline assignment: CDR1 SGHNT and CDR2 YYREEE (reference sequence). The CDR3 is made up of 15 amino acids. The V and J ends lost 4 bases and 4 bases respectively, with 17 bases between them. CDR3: CASSNPARRIYGYTF. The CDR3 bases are TGTGCCAGCAGCAACCCGGCACGGAGAATCTATGGCTACACCTTC.

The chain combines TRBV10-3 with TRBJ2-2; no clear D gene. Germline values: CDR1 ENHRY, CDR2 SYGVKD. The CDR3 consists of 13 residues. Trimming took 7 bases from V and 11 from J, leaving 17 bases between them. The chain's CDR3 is CAITEESSVELFF. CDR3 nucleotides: TGTGCCATCACCGAGGAGAGCTCGGTCGAGCTGTTTTTT.

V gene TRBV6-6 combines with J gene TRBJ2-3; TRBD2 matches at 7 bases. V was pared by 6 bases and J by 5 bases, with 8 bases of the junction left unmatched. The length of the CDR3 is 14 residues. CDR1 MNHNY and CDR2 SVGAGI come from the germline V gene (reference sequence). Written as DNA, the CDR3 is TGTGCCAGCAGCCCCGATGGGGAGGGAGATACGCAGTATTTT. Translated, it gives CASSPDGEGDTQYF.

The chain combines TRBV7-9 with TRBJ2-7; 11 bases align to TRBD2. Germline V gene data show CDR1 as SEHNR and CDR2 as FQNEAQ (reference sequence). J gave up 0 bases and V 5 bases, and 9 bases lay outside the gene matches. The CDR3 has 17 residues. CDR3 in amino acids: CASSRFVTSGNSYEQYF. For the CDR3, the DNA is TGTGCCAGCAGCAGATTTGTGACTAGCGGGAACTCCTACGAGCAGTACTTC.

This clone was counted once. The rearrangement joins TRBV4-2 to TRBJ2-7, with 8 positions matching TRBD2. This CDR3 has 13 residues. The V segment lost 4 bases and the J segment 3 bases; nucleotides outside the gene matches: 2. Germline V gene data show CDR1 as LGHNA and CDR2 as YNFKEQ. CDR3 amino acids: CASSPTSDYEQYF. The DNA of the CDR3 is TGTGCCAGCAGCCCGACTAGCGACTACGAGCAGTACTTC.

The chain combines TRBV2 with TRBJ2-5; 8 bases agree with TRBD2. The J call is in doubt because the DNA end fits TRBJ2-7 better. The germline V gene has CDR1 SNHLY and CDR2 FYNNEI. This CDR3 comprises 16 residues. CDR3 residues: CASSEGTGGPSYEQYF. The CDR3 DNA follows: TGTGCCAGCAGTGAGGGAACGGGGGGGCCCTCCTACGAGCAGTACTTC.

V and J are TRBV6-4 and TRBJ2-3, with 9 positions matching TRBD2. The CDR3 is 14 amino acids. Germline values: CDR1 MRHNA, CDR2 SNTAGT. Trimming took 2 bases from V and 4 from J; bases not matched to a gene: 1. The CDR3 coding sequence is TGTGCCAGCAGTGACGGCGGGGGGGCAGATACGCAGTATTTT. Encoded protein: CASSDGGGADTQYF.

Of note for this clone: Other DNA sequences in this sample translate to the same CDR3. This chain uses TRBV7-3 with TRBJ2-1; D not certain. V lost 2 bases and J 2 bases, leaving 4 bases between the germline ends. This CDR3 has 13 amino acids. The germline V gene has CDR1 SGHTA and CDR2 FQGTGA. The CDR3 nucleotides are TGTGCCAGCAGCTTATCTGCCTACAATGAGCAGTTCTTC. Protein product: CASSLSAYNEQFF.

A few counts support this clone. The CDR3 region has the DNA TGTGCCACCAATTGGGGTGGGACGGGACAGCCCCAGCATTTT. Protein sequence: CATNWGGTGQPQHF. The chain employs TRBV5-4 and TRBJ1-5; the D gene is possibly TRBD1 (5 bases). V was trimmed by 9 bases and J by 7 bases, leaving 20 bases between them. Per germline, CDR1 SGHNT and CDR2 YYREEE (reference sequence). The CDR3 runs to 14 residues.